Listed here are 9 T cell receptor beta chains from one sample, sequenced in a study of T cell clonality in common variable immunodeficiency. Study observations and caveats: Fewer deletions and N-nucleotide insertions were reportedly seen in common variable immunodeficiency TCR beta sequences.

Measured with immunoSEQ multiplex PCR; TCRdb has only the in-frame clones, and not every one. The sample contains 30,000 to 40,000 clones, none of them singletons. Their cognate antigens are unknown. Input material: peripheral blood mononuclear cells. These TCRs come from a human donor with common variable immunodeficiency.

The sample holds many counts of this clone. The read comes to an end 3 residues before the CDR3 does, leaving the germline J gene to fill in the end. The J gene is TRBJ2-2, the V gene TRBV7-6; 9 bases are shared with TRBD1. The CDR3 length is 15 residues. With V trimmed by 2 bases and J by 6 bases, 4 bases remained unmatched. Germline assignment: CDR1 SGHVS and CDR2 FNYEAQ. The CDR3 bases that were read are TGTGCCAGCAGCTTACGACAGGGGGGACCCGGGGAG. It yields the protein CASSLRQGGPGE. The entire CDR3 is CASSLRQGGPGELFF.

The sample holds many counts of this clone. This chain's CDR3 is CSARGGRNTGELFF. The sequenced CDR3 bases are TGCAGTGCTAGAGGCGGGAGAAACACCGGGGAG. This chain links TRBV20-1 with TRBJ2-2; 7 bases are shared with TRBD2. The read is 3 residues too short to cover the CDR3 end, so that end is filled in from the germline J gene. The CDR3 length is 14 residues. The ends lost 1 base at V and 2 bases at J; junction bases unmatched: 1. CDR1 and CDR2 from the germline V gene are DFQATT and SNEGSKA (reference sequence).

This clone has more than one count but fewer than ten. The CDR3 end lies 3 residues beyond the end of the read and is filled in from the germline J gene. The chain is built from TRBV19 and TRBJ1-1; D is undetermined. Germline V gives CDR1 LNHDA, CDR2 SQIVND (reference sequence). V lost 4 bases and J 4 bases, leaving 19 bases between the germline ends. There are 16 residues in the CDR3. CDR3 sequence: CASSKDEEGSGTEAFF. CDR3 DNA, as far as it was read: TGTGCCAGTAGTAAAGATGAGGAGGGCAGTGGCACTGAA.

As concerns this clone: Read data end 3 residues before the CDR3 end; the end is taken from the germline J gene. This chain links TRBV7-8 with TRBJ1-1; D gene ambiguous. The CDR3 has 15 residues. Germline CDR1 is SGHVS and CDR2 is FQNEAQ. With 4 bases removed from V and 3 bases from J, the gap between germline ends came to 15 bases. The sequenced part of the CDR3 DNA is TGTGCCAGCAGCTCGCGGCGACACGGGGACACTGAA. This gives the protein CASSSRRHGDTE. The CDR3 in full is CASSSRRHGDTEAFF.

This clone was found a few times. Partial CDR3 DNA: TGTGCCAGTAGCACGGACAGGGTAAGAGACACTGAA. Residues: CASSTDRVRDTE. The complete CDR3 reads CASSTDRVRDTEAFF. The genes are TRBV19 and TRBJ1-1; the match to TRBD1 covers 8 bases. The CDR3 extends 3 residues past the end of the read, so its final part is completed from the germline J gene. This CDR3 spans 15 amino acids. V dropped 6 bases and J dropped 3; count of bases not matched to a gene: 9. Germline CDR1 and CDR2: LNHDA and SQIVND (reference sequence).

The table lists this clone with many counts. The CDR3 extends 3 residues past the end of the read, so its final part is completed from the germline J gene. The chain employs TRBV5-1 and TRBJ1-6; D possibly corresponds to TRBD1 (5 bases). V was trimmed by 3 bases and J by 4 bases, leaving 20 bases between them. The CDR3 contains 18 residues. CDR1 is SGHRS and CDR2 is YFSETQ in the germline V gene. The CDR3 sequence: CASSSTSPGLGYNSPLHF. The sequenced CDR3 bases are TGCGCCAGCAGCTCTACCTCTCCGGGACTAGGGTATAATTCACCC.

This clone was observed at least ten times. The read comes to an end 3 residues before the CDR3 does, leaving the germline J gene to fill in the end. This chain connects TRBV5-5 to TRBJ2-1; unclear D gene. The CDR3 loop spans 11 amino acids. Germline V gene lookup returns CDR1 SGHKS and CDR2 YYEKEE (reference sequence). V was trimmed by 4 bases and J by 7 bases, leaving 6 bases between them. The CDR3: CASSPQNEQFF. CDR3 DNA, as far as it was read: TGTGCCAGCAGCCCCCAAAATGAG. Full variable domain (missing parts from reference TRBV5-5 and TRBJ2-1): DAGVTQSPTHLIKTRGQQVTLRCSPISGHKSVSWYQQVLGQGPQFIFQYYEKEERGRGNFPDRFSARQFPNYSSELNVNALLLGDSALYLCASSPQNEQFFGPGTRLTVL.

In its sample, this clone was seen a few times. The CDR3 end lies 3 residues beyond the end of the read and is filled in from the germline J gene. The chain is built from TRBV19 and TRBJ2-3; 11 nucleotides line up with TRBD2. The CDR3 is 18 residues long. The trim removed 7 bases at V and 6 bases at J, leaving 18 bases unmatched. Germline V CDR1 and CDR2: LNHDA, SQIVND (reference sequence). The DNA read from the CDR3 is TGTGCCAGTATGGTCACTAGCGGGAGTCGAATAGCTGGCGATACG. This gives the protein CASMVTSGSRIAGDT. The CDR3 as a whole reads CASMVTSGSRIAGDTQYF.

This clone was observed many times. The read stops 3 residues short of the end of the CDR3; the missing end is completed from the germline J gene. The V gene is TRBV11-2, the J gene TRBJ2-7; D might be TRBD1 (5 bases). Germline V CDR1 and CDR2: SGHAT, FQNNGV. V was shortened by 4 bases and J by 2 bases, with 12 bases between the two germline ends. CDR3 length equals 14 residues. The covered CDR3 bases are TGTGCCAGCAGCTCCCAAAGGGGCCCCTACGAG. It yields the protein CASSSQRGPYE. The full CDR3 protein is CASSSQRGPYEQYF.